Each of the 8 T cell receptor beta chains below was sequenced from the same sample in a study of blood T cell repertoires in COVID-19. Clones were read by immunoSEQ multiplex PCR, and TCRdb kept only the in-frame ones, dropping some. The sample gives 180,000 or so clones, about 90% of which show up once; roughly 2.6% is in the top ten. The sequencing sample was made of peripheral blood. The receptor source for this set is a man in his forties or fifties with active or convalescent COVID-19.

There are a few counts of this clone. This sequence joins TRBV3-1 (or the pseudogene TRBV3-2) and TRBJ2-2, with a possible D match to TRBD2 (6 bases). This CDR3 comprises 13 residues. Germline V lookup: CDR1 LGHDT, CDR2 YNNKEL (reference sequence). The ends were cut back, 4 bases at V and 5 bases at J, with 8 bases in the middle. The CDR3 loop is CASSPGGTGELFF. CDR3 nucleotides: TGTGCCAGCAGCCCCGGGGGAACCGGGGAGCTGTTTTTT.

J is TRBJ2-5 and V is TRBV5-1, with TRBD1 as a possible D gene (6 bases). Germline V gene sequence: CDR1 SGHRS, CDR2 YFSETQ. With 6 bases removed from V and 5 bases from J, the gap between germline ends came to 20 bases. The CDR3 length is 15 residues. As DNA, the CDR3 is TGCGCCAGCACCCTGGGGGCAACGGTTTCGGAGACCCAGTACTTC. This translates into CASTLGATVSETQYF.

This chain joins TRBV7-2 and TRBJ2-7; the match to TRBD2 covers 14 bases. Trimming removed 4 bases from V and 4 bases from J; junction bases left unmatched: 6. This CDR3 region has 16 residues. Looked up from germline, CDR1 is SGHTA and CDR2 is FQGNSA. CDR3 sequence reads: CASSSGLAGDGYEQYF. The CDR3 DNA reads TGTGCCAGCAGCTCGGGACTAGCGGGGGATGGGTACGAGCAGTACTTC.

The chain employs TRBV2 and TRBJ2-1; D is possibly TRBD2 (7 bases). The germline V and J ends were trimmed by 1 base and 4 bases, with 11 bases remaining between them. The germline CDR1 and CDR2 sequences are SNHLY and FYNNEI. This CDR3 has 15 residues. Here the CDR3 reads CASSEEGGQYNEQFF. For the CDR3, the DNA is TGTGCCAGCAGTGAAGAGGGGGGGCAATACAATGAGCAGTTCTTC.

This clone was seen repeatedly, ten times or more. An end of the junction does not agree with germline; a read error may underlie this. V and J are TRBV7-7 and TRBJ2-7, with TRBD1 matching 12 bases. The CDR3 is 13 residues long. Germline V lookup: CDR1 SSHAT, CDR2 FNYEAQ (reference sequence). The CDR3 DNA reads TGTGCTAGCAGCTTGGGACAGGGGGCAGAGCAGTACTTC. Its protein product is CASSLGQGAEQYF.

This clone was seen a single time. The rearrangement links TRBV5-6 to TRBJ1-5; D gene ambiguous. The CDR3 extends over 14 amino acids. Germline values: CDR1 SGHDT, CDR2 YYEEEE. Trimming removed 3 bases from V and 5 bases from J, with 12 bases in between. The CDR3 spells CASSSGSGHQPQHF. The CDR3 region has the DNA TGTGCCAGCAGCTCCGGGAGCGGCCATCAGCCCCAGCATTTT.

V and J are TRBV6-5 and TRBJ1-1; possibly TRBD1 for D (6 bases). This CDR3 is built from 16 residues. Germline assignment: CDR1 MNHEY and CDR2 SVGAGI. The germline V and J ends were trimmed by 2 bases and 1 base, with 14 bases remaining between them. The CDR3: CASSYAFTRGNTEAFF. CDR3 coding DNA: TGTGCCAGCAGTTACGCGTTCACCAGGGGGAACACTGAAGCTTTCTTT.

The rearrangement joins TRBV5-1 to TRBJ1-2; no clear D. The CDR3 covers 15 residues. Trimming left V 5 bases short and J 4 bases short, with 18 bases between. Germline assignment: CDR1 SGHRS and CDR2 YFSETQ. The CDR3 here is CASREGAYGRYGYTF. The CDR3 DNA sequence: TGCGCCAGCAGGGAAGGAGCCTATGGTCGCTATGGCTACACCTTC.